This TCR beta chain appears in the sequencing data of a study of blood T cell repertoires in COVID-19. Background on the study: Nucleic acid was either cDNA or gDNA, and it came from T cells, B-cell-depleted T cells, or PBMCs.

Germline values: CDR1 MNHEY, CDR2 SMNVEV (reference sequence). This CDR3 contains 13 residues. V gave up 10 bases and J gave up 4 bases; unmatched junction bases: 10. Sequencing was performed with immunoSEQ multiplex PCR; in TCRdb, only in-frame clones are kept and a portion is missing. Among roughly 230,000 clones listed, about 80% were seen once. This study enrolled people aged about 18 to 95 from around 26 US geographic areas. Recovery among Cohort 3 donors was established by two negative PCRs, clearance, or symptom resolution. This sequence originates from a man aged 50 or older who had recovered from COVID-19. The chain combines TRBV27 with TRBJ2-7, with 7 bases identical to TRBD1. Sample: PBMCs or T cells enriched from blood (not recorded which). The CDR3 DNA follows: TGTGCCACGGGGACAGTGAGGAATTACGAGCAGTACTTC. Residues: CATGTVRNYEQYF.